This T cell receptor beta chain was retrieved from a study of control samples from healthy donors and cancer patients. Assay: immunoSEQ multiplex PCR; the TCRdb copy retains only in-frame clones and omits some. The data show just under 75,000 clones, more than 75% seen once. CDR3 size: 19 residues. The V gene is TRBV12-2, the J gene TRBJ2-6; TRBD1 reflects the table's D call only, with no check against the DNA. TRBV12-2 is a pseudogene locus. The sequenced sample was blood. The TCR was taken from a woman aged 50 to 60 in good health. The CDR3: CASFRVKTGRRSGANVLTF. The CDR3 DNA is TGTGCAAGTTTCAGGGTGAAAACAGGGAGACGCTCTGGGGCCAACGTCCTGACTTTC.